This T cell receptor (beta chain) was identified during a study of identical twins. Study-wide findings and caveats: Donors were not followed over many years; analysis was cross-sectional.

There are a few counts of this clonotype. The antigen remains undetermined. Template switching supplied a universal primer site; unique molecular identifiers were carried on the cDNA. Using its own MiXCR run on the 5' RACE reads, TCRdb lists one record per CDR3 protein. The sample consists of about 500,000 distinct CDR3 sequences, more than 13% of them appearing once. The sample also formed part of further work on yellow fever vaccine responses in identical twins.

Sequencing was performed on CD4+ T cells sorted from blood. This sequence was found in a woman aged 18-29 years in good health.

The CDR3 DNA is TGCGCCAGCAGTGAAAATCAGCCCCCCGCCGGGGAGCTGTTTTTT. Its translation is CASSENQPPAGELFF. The V and J genes are TRBV10-1 and TRBJ2-2; no definite D call. Between the trimmed V and J ends, which lost 3 bases and 6 bases, there was a span of 14 bases. The CDR3 loop spans 15 amino acids. The germline gives CDR1 WNHNN, CDR2 SYGVQD (reference sequence).